Each of the 26 T cell receptor beta chains below was sequenced from the same sample in a study of T cells in women clearing cervical HPV infection. Measured with immunoSEQ multiplex PCR; TCRdb has only the in-frame clones, and not every one. The specimen's table records 27,000 or so clones. The source material was blood buffy coat. The receptors here all came from a woman aged 18 to 75 with a cervical HPV16 infection that either progressed to CIN3+ or cleared (not recorded which).

Concerning this clone itself: Coverage ceases 3 residues before the CDR3 finishes, and the germline J gene fills in the end. The chain has TRBV19 and TRBJ1-1; D unresolved. The CDR3 spans 14 residues. V shed 5 bases and J shed 1 base, with 11 bases lying between them. Germline values: CDR1 LNHDA, CDR2 SQIVND (reference sequence). CDR3 amino acids: CASSPLKWNTEAFF. The CDR3 DNA, read in part, is TGTGCCAGTAGTCCACTCAAGTGGAACACTGAA. The complete variable domain, with remaining parts taken from reference TRBV19 and TRBJ1-1, reads DGGITQSPKYLFRKEGQNVTLSCEQNLNHDAMYWYRQDPGQGLRLIYYSQIVNDFQKGDIAEGYSVSREKKESFPLTVTSAQKNPTAFYLCASSPLKWNTEAFFGQGTRLTVV.

On this clone itself: The read gets to within 3 residues of the CDR3 end, and the germline J gene fills in the rest. The same CDR3 is also encoded by other DNA sequences in this sample. The chain uses TRBV7-2 and TRBJ2-3; 7 nucleotides align to TRBD1. V trimming: 0 bases; J trimming: 4 bases; junction bases outside the gene matches: 4. The CDR3 extends over 15 amino acids. From germline, CDR1 is SGHTA and CDR2 FQGNSA. The CDR3 spells CASSLADRYPDTQYF. CDR3 DNA, as far as it was read: TGTGCCAGCAGCTTAGCGGACAGGTACCCAGATACG.

With respect to this clone: With the read ending 3 residues before the CDR3 end, the germline J gene is used to fill in that end. The rearrangement uses TRBV6-2 or TRBV6-3 and TRBJ2-7; TRBD1 matches 7 bases. Germline V CDR1 and CDR2: MNHEY, SVGEGT. The V gene end was trimmed by 5 bases and the J gene end by 4 bases; junction bases not matched to a gene: 5. This CDR3 has 13 residues. The sequenced CDR3 bases are TGTGCCAGCAGTCCCCGGGACAGATACGAG. This sequence encodes CASSPRDRYE. The whole CDR3 region reads CASSPRDRYEQYF.

According to its frequency, this clone is medium-sized. The observed sequence ends 3 residues before the CDR3 terminus, with the missing tail filled in from the germline J gene. The rearrangement links TRBV7-3 to TRBJ1-1; tentative D call: TRBD1 (5 bases). Germline assignment: CDR1 SGHTA and CDR2 FQGTGA. V was cut by 5 bases and J by 1 base, with 11 bases left in between. This CDR3 has 14 amino acids. The CDR3 region is CASSDGQGNTEAFF. CDR3 DNA (partial): TGTGCCAGCAGCGACGGTCAGGGGAACACTGAA.

Notes on this clone: Sequencing ends 3 residues short of the CDR3 end; the germline J gene provides the rest. The chain recombines TRBV6-4 with TRBJ2-3; possibly TRBD2 for D (5 bases). The CDR3 consists of 14 residues. Between the trimmed V and J ends, which lost 3 bases and 3 bases, there was a span of 10 bases. Germline V gene data show CDR1 as MRHNA and CDR2 as SNTAGT. The CDR3 DNA, read in part, is TGTGCCAGCAGTGAAGAGGGTGTGACAGATACG. Amino acid sequence: CASSEEGVTDT. The complete CDR3 protein is CASSEEGVTDTQYF.

Partial CDR3 DNA: TGCGCCAGCAGCTCAGGACAGGGGGCACAAGAGACC. Protein sequence: CASSSGQGAQET. The whole CDR3 is CASSSGQGAQETQYF. The V and J genes are TRBV5-1 and TRBJ2-5; TRBD1 agrees at 11 bases. The CDR3 extends 3 residues past the end of the read, so its final part is completed from the germline J gene. Trimming cost V 3 bases and J 2 bases; bases outside gene matches: 3. Looked up from germline, CDR1 is SGHRS and CDR2 is YFSETQ. The CDR3 totals 15 residues. Full variable domain (outside the CDR3, taken from reference TRBV5-1 and TRBJ2-5): KAGVTQTPRYLIKTRGQQVTLSCSPISGHRSVSWYQQTPGQGLQFLFEYFSETQRNKGNFPGRFSGRQFSNSRSEMNVSTLELGDSALYLCASSSGQGAQETQYFGPGTRLLVL.

As for this clone: The CDR3 end is not reached by the read, which stops 3 residues before it; the germline J gene fills it in. The rearrangement uses TRBV9 and TRBJ2-1, with 8 bases matching TRBD2. CDR3 length equals 15 residues. The germline CDR1 and CDR2 sequences are SGDLS and YYNGEE. V dropped 2 bases and J dropped 4; count of bases not matched to a gene: 5. The CDR3: CASSVVAGMYNEQFF. The CDR3 DNA, read in part, is TGTGCCAGCAGCGTCGTAGCGGGGATGTACAATGAG.

About this clone itself: The sequence runs out 3 residues before the end of the CDR3; the remainder is reconstructed from the germline J gene. This sequence joins TRBV7-7 and TRBJ2-3, with 8 bases fitting TRBD2. Germline V CDR1 and CDR2: SSHAT, FNYEAQ (reference sequence). The CDR3 has 15 residues. The covered CDR3 bases are TGTGCCAGCAGCCCCCGGGGGGGGGTTGATGAGGCG. The encoded protein is CASSPRGGVDEA. The CDR3 in full is CASSPRGGVDEAQYF.

Worth noting for this clone: The CDR3 extends 3 residues past the end of the read, so its final part is completed from the germline J gene. The rearrangement joins TRBV7-2 to TRBJ1-2; D gene uncertain. This CDR3 region has 14 residues. V lost 5 bases to trimming and J lost 4 bases, with 14 bases between them. Germline CDR1 and CDR2: SGHTA and FQGNSA. The CDR3 sequence is CASSLSRQPYGYTF. CDR3 DNA (partial): TGTGCCAGCAGCCTCTCGCGGCAGCCCTATGGC.

As concerns this clone: The observed sequence ends 3 residues before the CDR3 terminus, with the missing tail filled in from the germline J gene. This rearrangement joins TRBV18 to TRBJ2-4, with D tentatively TRBD1 (5 bases). The CDR3 consists of 15 residues. Germline values: CDR1 KGHSH, CDR2 LQKENI. The sequenced CDR3 bases are TGTGCCAGCTCCCTACGGACACCTGCCCCCTATGGT. It yields the protein CASSLRTPAPYG. The full CDR3 protein is CASSLRTPAPYGQYF.

Concerning this clone itself: Read coverage stops 3 residues before the CDR3 terminus; the germline J gene supplies the remainder. The gene calls are TRBV9 and TRBJ2-3, with 8 bases fitting TRBD2. This CDR3 comprises 14 residues. Germline lookup yields CDR1 SGDLS and CDR2 YYNGEE. Germline trimming cut 0 bases from V and 5 bases from J; bases unmatched to any gene: 2. CDR3 bases read: TGTGCCAGCAGCGTAGACCTAGCGGGAGATACG. It translates to CASSVDLAGDT. From start to end, the CDR3 is CASSVDLAGDTQYF.

On this clone: The CDR3 goes on 3 residues after the read ends, and that part is filled in from the germline J gene. The J gene is TRBJ1-2, the V gene TRBV7-2; no definite D call. This CDR3 contains 13 residues. Germline CDR1 is SGHTA and CDR2 is FQGNSA. The CDR3: CASSSPTSYDYTF. Partial CDR3 DNA: TGTGCCAGCAGCTCCCCGACTAGCTACGAC.

Concerning this clone itself: The read stops 3 residues short of the end of the CDR3; the missing end is completed from the germline J gene. The rearrangement uses TRBV10-3 and TRBJ1-1, with TRBD1 matching over 8 bases. The V segment lost 2 bases and the J segment 0 bases; nucleotides outside the gene matches: 5. CDR1 is ENHRY, CDR2 SYGVKD, per germline. The CDR3 has 16 residues. The CDR3 DNA, read in part, is TGTGCCATCAGTGAGGGACAGGGAAAAATGAACACTGAA. Its translation: CAISEGQGKMNTE. The CDR3 in full is CAISEGQGKMNTEAFF.

CDR3 bases read: TGTGCCAGCAGCCCACGGCAGGGAAGTAATGAAAAG. This gives the protein CASSPRQGSNEK. The whole CDR3 protein reads CASSPRQGSNEKLFF. The rearrangement uses TRBV5-4 and TRBJ2-2; a weak D match, TRBD1 (5 bases). The read comes to an end 3 residues before the CDR3 does, leaving the germline J gene to fill in the end. The CDR3 is 15 amino acids. Germline CDR1 is SGHNT and CDR2 is YYREEE (reference sequence).

The CDR3 protein is CASSTGDHRAYEQYF. CDR3 bases read: TGTGCCAGTAGTACCGGGGACCACAGGGCATACGAG. J is TRBJ2-7 and V is TRBV19, with D possibly TRBD1 on 6 matching bases. The CDR3 end lies 3 residues beyond the end of the read and is filled in from the germline J gene. Per germline, CDR1 LNHDA and CDR2 SQIVND (reference sequence). Trimming left V 4 bases short and J 4 bases short, with 17 bases between. This CDR3 has 15 residues.

Concerning this clone itself: The read stops 3 residues short of the end of the CDR3; the missing end is completed from the germline J gene. The chain links TRBV11-2 to TRBJ1-2, with D perhaps TRBD1 (6 bases). Trimming took 5 bases from V and 3 from J, leaving 13 bases between them. CDR3 length: 14 residues. Germline V gene lookup returns CDR1 SGHAT and CDR2 FQNNGV. CDR3 residues: CASSPRDTDYGYTF. CDR3 DNA (partial): TGTGCCAGCAGCCCAAGGGACACCGACTATGGC.

In regard to this clone: Read coverage stops 3 residues before the CDR3 terminus; the germline J gene supplies the remainder. The chain has TRBV4-1 and TRBJ2-3, with TRBD2 identical over 8 bases. There are 15 residues in the CDR3. J was trimmed by 6 bases and V by 0 bases; bases with no gene match: 5. The germline V gene has CDR1 MGHRA and CDR2 YSYEKL. The sequenced part of the CDR3 DNA is TGCGCCAGCAGCCAAGAGGCGGGGGGCGTGGATACG. Translation gives CASSQEAGGVDT. The complete CDR3 protein is CASSQEAGGVDTQYF.

About this clone: The read finishes 3 residues shy of the CDR3 end, and the germline J gene is used to complete it. The chain has TRBV5-5 and TRBJ2-3; possibly TRBD1 or TRBD2 for D (7 bases each). The germline V gene encodes CDR1 SGHKS and CDR2 YYEKEE (reference sequence). The CDR3 extends over 14 amino acids. CDR3 residues: CASSPGGGRQPQYF. Partial CDR3 DNA: TGTGCCAGCAGCCCAGGGGGAGGGAGGCAGCCG.

For this clone: The read finishes 3 residues shy of the CDR3 end, and the germline J gene is used to complete it. The chain couples TRBV6-1 to TRBJ2-5, with D unresolved. The length of the CDR3 is 15 residues. CDR1 and CDR2 from the germline V gene are MNHNS and SASEGT. V was clipped by 1 base and J by 7 bases, with 16 bases between them. CDR3 sequence reads: CASSEGPRPGVTQYF. The part of the CDR3 DNA that was read is TGTGCCAGCAGTGAAGGTCCTCGCCCAGGCGTGACC.

For this clone: The read ends 3 residues early relative to the CDR3; the germline J gene fills the gap. The chain joins TRBV19 to TRBJ2-3, with 7 bases matching TRBD1. Germline V gives CDR1 LNHDA, CDR2 SQIVND (reference sequence). J gave up 3 bases and V 6 bases, and 12 bases lay outside the gene matches. The CDR3 length is 16 residues. The CDR3 reads CASRPRDRVGTDTQYF. The covered CDR3 bases are TGTGCCAGTAGACCCCGAGACAGGGTCGGGACAGATACG.

Notes on this clone: With the read ending 3 residues before the CDR3 end, the germline J gene is used to fill in that end. The V call is TRBV2, the J call TRBJ2-2; TRBD2 might be the D (5 bases). V lost 5 bases and J lost 1, with 8 bases in between. CDR1 is SNHLY and CDR2 is FYNNEI in the germline V gene. CDR3 length: 14 amino acids. This CDR3 is CASSPRGNTGELFF. The covered CDR3 bases are TGTGCCAGCAGTCCCCGGGGGAACACCGGGGAG.

Details on this clone: The read finishes 3 residues shy of the CDR3 end, and the germline J gene is used to complete it. The genes are TRBV6-1 and TRBJ1-2; perhaps TRBD1 as D (5 bases). This CDR3 is 15 amino acids long. CDR1 and CDR2 from the germline V gene are MNHNS and SASEGT. The germline V and J ends were trimmed by 0 bases and 7 bases, with 15 bases remaining between them. The CDR3 bases that were read are TGTGCCAGCAGTGAAGCGACGAGGGGAGTCGGTGGC. It encodes CASSEATRGVGG. The complete CDR3 reads CASSEATRGVGGYTF.

About this clone: Coverage ceases 3 residues before the CDR3 finishes, and the germline J gene fills in the end. The J gene is TRBJ1-5, the V gene TRBV19; TRBD1 might be the D (5 bases). The germline V gene has CDR1 LNHDA and CDR2 SQIVND (reference sequence). The CDR3 totals 14 residues. V was clipped by 8 bases and J by 6 bases, with 17 bases between them. CDR3 bases read: TGTGCCAGTTCTACCCAGGGCTCGACTCAGCCC. Translation: CASSTQGSTQP. In full, the CDR3 reads CASSTQGSTQPQHF.

In regard to this clone: The DNA ends 3 residues before the CDR3 does, and the rest of the CDR3 is filled in from the germline J gene. The chain combines TRBV28 with TRBJ2-7; a possible D gene is TRBD1 (5 bases). The V and J ends lost 10 bases and 5 bases respectively, with 30 bases between them. Germline assignment: CDR1 MDHEN and CDR2 SYDVKM. This CDR3 has 17 residues. The covered CDR3 bases are TGTGCCACCGCGTCGGCTGGGGATACAGGACGTGGAGACGAG. Protein sequence: CATASAGDTGRGDE. The CDR3 in its entirety is CATASAGDTGRGDEQYF.

Points on this clone: The read ends 3 residues early relative to the CDR3; the germline J gene fills the gap. J is TRBJ2-3 and V is TRBV20-1, with D perhaps TRBD2 (6 bases). There are 14 residues in the CDR3. The V end lost 2 bases, the J end lost 1 base, and 10 bases lay between the germline ends. Per germline, CDR1 DFQATT and CDR2 SNEGSKA (reference sequence). The CDR3 bases that were read are TGCAGTGCTAGACTAGCGTATGGCACAGATACG. Its translation is CSARLAYGTDT. The whole CDR3 reads CSARLAYGTDTQYF.

To note about this clone: Read sequence stops 3 residues before the CDR3 end, and the germline J gene provides the missing end. This chain uses TRBV20-1 with TRBJ1-2; 8 bases agree with TRBD1. The CDR3 sequence is 13 residues long. Germline CDR1 and CDR2: DFQATT and SNEGSKA (reference sequence). The CDR3 loop reads CSAGATGEEGYTF. The sequenced part of the CDR3 DNA is TGCAGTGCTGGCGCGACAGGGGAAGAGGGC.